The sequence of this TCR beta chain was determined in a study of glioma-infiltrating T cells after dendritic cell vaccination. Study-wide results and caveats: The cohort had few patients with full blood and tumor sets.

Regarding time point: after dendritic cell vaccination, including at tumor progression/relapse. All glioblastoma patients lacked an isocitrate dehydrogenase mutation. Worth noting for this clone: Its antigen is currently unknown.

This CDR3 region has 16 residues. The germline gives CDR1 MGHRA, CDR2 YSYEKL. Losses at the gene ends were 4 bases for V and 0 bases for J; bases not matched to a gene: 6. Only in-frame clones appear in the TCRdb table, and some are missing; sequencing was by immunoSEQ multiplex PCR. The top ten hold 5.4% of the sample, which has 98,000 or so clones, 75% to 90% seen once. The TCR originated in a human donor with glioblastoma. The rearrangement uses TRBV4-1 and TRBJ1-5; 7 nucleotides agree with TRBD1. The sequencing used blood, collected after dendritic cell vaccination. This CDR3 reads CASSLTGTDSNQPQHF. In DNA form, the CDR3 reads TGCGCCAGCAGCCTCACCGGGACAGATAGCAATCAGCCCCAGCATTTT.